The 5 T cell receptor beta chains below come from one sample, sequenced in a study of blood T cell repertoires in COVID-19. Produced via immunoSEQ multiplex PCR; TCRdb's table is partial and in-frame only. This sample has 280,000 or so clones, with 65% to 90% found just once. Sequencing was performed on peripheral blood. The receptors shown here come from a human donor in a cohort sampled during active COVID-19.

This clone turned up a few times. The rearrangement uses TRBV6-5 and TRBJ2-2, with 9 bases that match TRBD1. This CDR3 comprises 14 residues. V lost 6 bases to trimming and J lost 6 bases; unmatched junction nucleotides: 5. Germline V gene data show CDR1 as MNHEY and CDR2 as SVGAGI. The CDR3 DNA reads TGTGCCAGCAGAGGGACAGGGTCCTCCGGGGAGCTGTTTTTT. Translating gives CASRGTGSSGELFF.

This chain links TRBV5-5 with TRBJ2-1; TRBD2 aligns across 9 bases. Germline CDR1 reads SGHKS; CDR2 reads YYEKEE (reference sequence). The CDR3 contains 14 residues. Germline trimming cut 3 bases from V and 6 bases from J; bases unmatched to any gene: 4. The CDR3: CASSSSGTLNEQFF. CDR3 sequence (DNA): TGTGCCAGCAGCTCTAGCGGGACCCTCAATGAGCAGTTCTTC.

The V call is TRBV7-9, the J call TRBJ2-3; maybe TRBD2 (6 bases). CDR1 SEHNR and CDR2 FQNEAQ come from the germline V gene (reference sequence). V was pared by 3 bases and J by 2 bases, with 15 bases between. The CDR3 covers 16 residues. The chain's CDR3 is CASSLGVAEHTDTQYF. The DNA for the CDR3 is TGTGCCAGCAGCTTGGGGGTAGCGGAGCACACAGATACGCAGTATTTT. The entire variable domain, with the rest obtained from reference TRBV7-9 and TRBJ2-3, is as follows: DTGVSQNPRHKITKRGQNVTFRCDPISEHNRLYWYRQTLGQGPEFLTYFQNEAQLEKSRLLSDRFSAERPKGSFSTLEIQRTEQGDSAMYLCASSLGVAEHTDTQYFGPGTRLTVL.

The rearrangement uses TRBV5-4 and TRBJ1-2; no firm D call. Germline V gene sequence: CDR1 SGHNT, CDR2 YYREEE (reference sequence). The CDR3 runs 14 residues. V gave up 1 base and J gave up 8 bases, with 15 bases separating them. The CDR3 loop reads CASSLSISREGYTF. The CDR3 DNA reads TGTGCCAGCAGCTTGTCCATCTCGCGGGAAGGCTACACCTTC.

The chain has TRBV7-2 and TRBJ2-3; D not certain. Germline V gives CDR1 SGHTA, CDR2 FQGNSA. The V gene lost 5 bases and the J gene lost 3 bases, with 18 bases spanning the gap. This CDR3 has 16 residues. CDR3 DNA: TGTGCCAGCAGCCTTGAAGTCTCGATTCTAACAGATACGCAGTATTTT. Residues: CASSLEVSILTDTQYF.